Below, 28 T cell receptor beta chains from the same sample are listed, as sequenced in a study of shared clonotypes between healthy human individuals (dated by TCRdb to about 2020). Library preparation employed the immunoSEQ multiplex PCR assay. TCRdb holds this immuneACCESS table with in-frame rearrangements only. Some clones are missing; in checked studies, unresolved V genes explain under half, and the rest has no known cause. The sample data list about a million clones, and roughly 80% of these were observed just once. The ten top clones hold over 0.8% of the sample. The sequencing input was memory CD4+ T cells from PBMCs. In the paper's terms, the cell subset or site label means: CD45RA-negative fraction. Receptor source: a man younger than 35 in good health. Some clones in this sample may be carry-over from other donors' samples.

This chain joins TRBV30 and TRBJ2-2, with D possibly being TRBD1 (5 bases). V was shortened by 5 bases and J by 5 bases, with 18 bases between the two germline ends. Germline CDR1 and CDR2: GTSNPN and SVGIG (reference sequence). The CDR3 is 15 residues long. The CDR3 spells CAWVPRAGITGELFF. The CDR3 DNA follows: TGTGCCTGGGTCCCCCGGGCAGGGATAACCGGGGAGCTGTTTTTT. Looking up the rest from reference TRBV30 and TRBJ2-2 gives the full variable domain: SQTIHQWPATLVQPVGSPLSLECTVEGTSNPNLYWYRQAAGRGLQLLFYSVGIGQISSEVPQNLSASRPQDRQFILSSKKLLLSDSGFYLCAWVPRAGITGELFFGEGSRLTVL.

This clone occurred once. The rearrangement uses TRBV4-1 and TRBJ2-1; 7 bases agree with TRBD1. CDR3 length: 16 residues. V shed 5 bases and J 4 bases; nucleotides not matched to a gene: 11. Germline CDR1 MGHRA, CDR2 YSYEKL. CDR3 protein: CASSATGTARYNEQFF. The CDR3 coding sequence is TGCGCCAGCAGCGCCACCGGGACAGCAAGGTACAATGAGCAGTTCTTC.

The chain has TRBV7-9 and TRBJ2-2; D gene ambiguous. Trimming stripped 6 bases from V and 4 bases from J, with 15 bases between. Germline V gene data show CDR1 as SEHNR and CDR2 as FQNEAQ (reference sequence). The CDR3 covers 15 residues. The CDR3 nucleotides read TGTGCCAGCAGACAGAAGAATGGGCTCACCGGGGAGCTGTTTTTT. This translates into CASRQKNGLTGELFF.

The chain links TRBV7-6 to TRBJ2-3; a weak D match, TRBD1 (5 bases). Germline CDR1 is SGHVS and CDR2 is FNYEAQ. This CDR3 comprises 12 residues. V lost 4 bases to trimming and J lost 7 bases, with 9 bases between them. CDR3 sequence: CASSSGSHTQYF. The CDR3 DNA reads as TGTGCCAGCAGCTCAGGGTCCCATACGCAGTATTTT.

The CDR3 DNA is TGTGCCAGCAGCCCCCGGACAGCGCCGTTTGAAGCTTTCTTT. Its protein is CASSPRTAPFEAFF. V and J are TRBV27 and TRBJ1-1, with D perhaps matching TRBD1 (6 bases). Germline CDR1 MNHEY, CDR2 SMNVEV (reference sequence). V was clipped by 6 bases and J by 7 bases, with 18 bases between them. The CDR3 runs to 14 residues.

The chain joins TRBV18 to TRBJ1-3, with D unclear. V dropped 6 bases and J dropped 0 bases, with 21 bases sitting between them. The germline V gene has CDR1 KGHSH and CDR2 LQKENI. The CDR3 contains 18 residues. As DNA, the CDR3 is TGTGCCAGCTCCCGAGACGGCGCGTTGTGGTCCTCTGGAAACACCATATATTTT. This encodes CASSRDGALWSSGNTIYF.

J is TRBJ2-5 and V is TRBV5-4, with 9 bases fitting TRBD2. The junction had 7 bases not matched to a gene; V was cut back by 4 bases and J by 3 bases. CDR1 and CDR2 (germline): SGHNT, YYREEE (reference sequence). The CDR3 extends over 15 amino acids. The CDR3, as DNA: TGTGCCAGCAGCCCCGGATTAGCGGGAGAAGAGACCCAGTACTTC. This translates into CASSPGLAGEETQYF.

This sequence joins TRBV4-1 and TRBJ2-3, with 9 bases identical to TRBD2. Germline loops: CDR1 MGHRA, CDR2 YSYEKL. The CDR3 has 15 amino acids. V gave up 3 bases and J gave up 5 bases; unmatched junction bases: 6. The CDR3 sequence is CASSHPAGGIDTQYF. Here the CDR3 DNA reads TGCGCCAGCAGCCACCCAGCGGGAGGAATAGATACGCAGTATTTT.

This chain connects TRBV30 to TRBJ2-1; D is uncertain. This CDR3 has 17 amino acids. The germline V gene encodes CDR1 GTSNPN and CDR2 SVGIG (reference sequence). The germline V and J ends were trimmed by 0 bases and 1 base, with 16 bases remaining between them. CDR3 loop: CAWSVRPYKRSYNEQFF. The CDR3 DNA reads as TGTGCCTGGAGTGTACGGCCTTATAAAAGGTCCTACAATGAGCAGTTCTTC.

The chain has TRBV5-4 and TRBJ2-2, with D perhaps TRBD2 (5 bases). The CDR3 has 16 residues. The germline V gene has CDR1 SGHNT and CDR2 YYREEE (reference sequence). V lost 6 bases, J lost 0 bases, and 15 bases lay in between. The CDR3 DNA reads as TGTGCCAGCAACCCCGGAAGAGGGACGAACACCGGGGAGCTGTTTTTT. This gives the protein CASNPGRGTNTGELFF.

J is TRBJ2-7 and V is TRBV21-1; whether TRBD1, the table's D call, matches the DNA was not checked. TRBV21-1 is an annotated pseudogene. The CDR3 runs to 16 residues. CDR3 in amino acids: CASWDRNLIFPYEQYF. CDR3 sequence (DNA): TGTGCCAGCTGGGACAGGAACCTTATCTTTCCCTACGAGCAGTACTTC.

The chain joins TRBV18 to TRBJ1-2, with D possibly being TRBD1 (5 bases). Germline V CDR1 and CDR2: KGHSH, LQKENI. The CDR3 length is 14 residues. The V and J ends lost 2 bases and 8 bases respectively, with 15 bases between them. CDR3 residues: CASSPIAGVEGYTF. In nucleotides, the CDR3 is TGTGCCAGCTCACCAATTGCGGGGGTCGAAGGCTACACCTTC.

Details on this clone: One end of the junction is discordant with germline, which a read error may explain. This chain links TRBV27 with TRBJ1-2, with D possibly matching TRBD1 (6 bases). This CDR3 is 16 amino acids long. CDR1 MNHEY and CDR2 SMNVEV come from the germline V gene (reference sequence). The CDR3 DNA reads TGTGCCAGCAGTTCTCATACAGGGAGGGCTAACCATGGCTACACCTTC. The encoded protein is CASSSHTGRANHGYTF.

This rearrangement joins TRBV2 to TRBJ1-4; possibly TRBD1 for D (5 bases). V lost 5 bases and J lost 5, with 15 bases in between. Germline values: CDR1 SNHLY, CDR2 FYNNEI. This CDR3 contains 15 residues. This CDR3 is CASSSMGTENEKLFF. The CDR3, as DNA: TGTGCCAGCAGTAGTATGGGGACGGAGAATGAAAAACTGTTTTTT. Filled out from reference TRBV2 and TRBJ1-4, the complete variable domain reads EPEVTQTPSHQVTQMGQEVILRCVPISNHLYFYWYRQILGQKVEFLVSFYNNEISEKSEIFDDQFSVERPDGSNFTLKIRSTKLEDSAMYFCASSSMGTENEKLFFGSGTQLSVL.

The chain has TRBV5-6 and TRBJ2-7, with D uncertain. V shed 4 bases and J shed 3 bases, with 11 bases lying between them. The CDR3 extends over 13 amino acids. CDR1 SGHDT and CDR2 YYEEEE come from the germline V gene. The CDR3 sequence: CASSPDTDYEQYF. The CDR3 nucleotides are TGTGCCAGCAGCCCTGACACCGACTACGAGCAGTACTTC.

This chain joins TRBV5-4 and TRBJ2-1; 10 bases align to TRBD2. Germline V lookup: CDR1 SGHNT, CDR2 YYREEE (reference sequence). This CDR3 is 14 amino acids long. Trimming cost V 0 bases and J 15 bases; bases outside gene matches: 9. CDR3 DNA: TGTGCCAGCAGCTTGGGGAGCGGGAGGGCCGCTCCGTTCTTC. It codes for CASSLGSGRAAPFF.

The CDR3 region has the DNA TGTGCCAGTAGTACCCTAAAGACAGACCTGCACTACGAGCAGTACTTC. This encodes CASSTLKTDLHYEQYF. The chain carries TRBV19 and TRBJ2-7, with D perhaps matching TRBD1 (5 bases). Germline V gene data show CDR1 as LNHDA and CDR2 as SQIVND (reference sequence). This CDR3 spans 16 amino acids. The V and J ends lost 4 bases and 3 bases respectively, with 19 bases between them.

V and J are TRBV9 and TRBJ1-5; TRBD1 aligns across 7 bases. The CDR3 extends over 12 amino acids. With 3 bases clipped from V and 10 bases from J, the junction kept 4 bases outside the gene matches. Germline lookup yields CDR1 SGDLS and CDR2 YYNGEE. CDR3 sequence: CASSATGVPQHF. CDR3 coding DNA: TGTGCCAGCAGCGCCACAGGGGTCCCCCAGCATTTT.

This clone was observed a few times. The chain joins TRBV5-1 to TRBJ2-1; possibly TRBD1 or TRBD2 for D (5 bases each). The germline CDR1 and CDR2 sequences are SGHRS and YFSETQ. Trimming pared 4 bases from V and 4 bases from J, leaving 21 bases between. This CDR3 is built from 17 residues. The CDR3, as DNA: TGCGCCAGCAGCGACAATAGGGGAGTTGGGGTATACAATGAGCAGTTCTTC. It translates to CASSDNRGVGVYNEQFF.

The rearrangement joins TRBV29-1 to TRBJ2-5; D remains unclear. The V gene lost 7 bases and the J gene lost 5 bases, with 20 bases spanning the gap. The CDR3 consists of 14 residues. CDR1 and CDR2 (germline): SQVTM, ANQGSEA. The CDR3 DNA reads as TGCAGCGGCCGAAGAGGAGTGGAGTTGGAGACCCAGTACTTC. Its translation: CSGRRGVELETQYF.

This clone turned up a few times. This sample includes further DNA sequences coding for the same CDR3. The V gene is TRBV2, the J gene TRBJ2-3; TRBD2 matches at 9 bases. Germline V gives CDR1 SNHLY, CDR2 FYNNEI. V lost 5 bases, J lost 5 bases, and 2 bases stayed unmatched. The CDR3 spans 13 residues. CDR3 nucleotides: TGTGCCAGCAGTACGCGGGAGGGAGATACGCAGTATTTT. It specifies CASSTREGDTQYF.

The sample holds a few counts of this clone. The rearrangement joins TRBV18 to TRBJ2-1, with TRBD2 matching 9 bases. The CDR3 has 17 amino acids. Trimming at V came to 3 bases and at J to 1 base, leaving 7 bases not matched to a gene. Per germline, CDR1 KGHSH and CDR2 LQKENI. DNA for the CDR3: TGTGCCAGCTCACCGATTAGCGGGAGCCTGTCCTACAATGAGCAGTTCTTC. Protein sequence: CASSPISGSLSYNEQFF.

The V and J genes are TRBV5-8 and TRBJ2-1, with 11 bases aligning to TRBD2. Germline CDR1 SGHTS, CDR2 YDEGEE. J gave up 10 bases and V 0 bases, and 6 bases lay outside the gene matches. This CDR3 has 15 residues. The CDR3 coding sequence is TGTGCCAGCAGCTTGGGGCTAGCGGGAGGAGAGGAGCAGTTCTTC. This codes for CASSLGLAGGEEQFF.

The chain is built from TRBV4-3 and TRBJ2-7, with TRBD2 matching over 12 bases. CDR3 length equals 18 residues. Germline-derived CDR1 and CDR2 are LGHNA and YSLEER. J gave up 1 base and V 4 bases, and 11 bases lay outside the gene matches. CDR3 sequence reads: CASSRSTSGSGKSYEQYF. CDR3 nucleotides: TGCGCCAGCAGCCGATCGACTAGCGGGAGCGGAAAATCCTACGAGCAGTACTTC.

The gene calls are TRBV18 and TRBJ2-3, with a tentative D call TRBD1 (6 bases). Germline V gene sequence: CDR1 KGHSH, CDR2 LQKENI. The V end was cut by 1 base, the J end by 0 bases, with 8 bases between. This CDR3 contains 15 residues. CDR3 in amino acids: CASSPRGLSTDTQYF. For the CDR3, the DNA is TGTGCCAGCTCACCACGGGGGCTGAGCACAGATACGCAGTATTTT.

The rearrangement links TRBV11-2 to TRBJ2-1; the D call may be TRBD1 or TRBD2 (5 bases each). V was cut by 2 bases and J by 6 bases, with 17 bases left in between. The CDR3 runs to 16 residues. The V gene's germline CDR1 is SGHAT and CDR2 FQNNGV. In nucleotides, the CDR3 is TGTGCCAGCAGCTTAAATTCGGGACCCCGGGGCAATGAGCAGTTCTTC. This gives the protein CASSLNSGPRGNEQFF. Drawing the rest from reference TRBV11-2 and TRBJ2-1, the complete variable domain is EAGVAQSPRYKIIEKRQSVAFWCNPISGHATLYWYQQILGQGPKLLIQFQNNGVVDDSQLPKDRFSAERLKGVDSTLKIQPAKLEDSAVYLCASSLNSGPRGNEQFFGPGTRLTVL.

This chain joins TRBV6-6 and TRBJ2-5; D remains ambiguous. Germline CDR1 and CDR2: MNHNY and SVGAGI (reference sequence). CDR3 length: 14 residues. V lost 3 bases and J lost 3, with 11 bases in between. CDR3 nucleotides: TGTGCCAGCAGTTATCCGGACGGTAAAGAGACCCAGTACTTC. Its protein product is CASSYPDGKETQYF.

The chain links TRBV5-8 to TRBJ1-1; unclear D gene. V was clipped by 2 bases and J by 1 base, with 9 bases between them. This CDR3 contains 14 residues. Germline CDR1 SGHTS, CDR2 YDEGEE. In nucleotides, the CDR3 is TGTGCCAGCAGCTTCTGGCCGAGGAACACTGAAGCTTTCTTT. Encoded protein: CASSFWPRNTEAFF.